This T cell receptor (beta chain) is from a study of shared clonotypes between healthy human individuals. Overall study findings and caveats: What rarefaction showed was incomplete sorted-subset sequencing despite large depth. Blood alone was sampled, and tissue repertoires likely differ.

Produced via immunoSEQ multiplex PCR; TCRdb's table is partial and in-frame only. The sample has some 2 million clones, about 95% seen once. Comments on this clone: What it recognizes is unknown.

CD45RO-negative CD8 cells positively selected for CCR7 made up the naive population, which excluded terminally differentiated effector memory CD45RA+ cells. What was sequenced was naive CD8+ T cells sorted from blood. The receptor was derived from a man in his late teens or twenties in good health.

CDR3 nucleotide sequence: TGTGCCAGCAGCAAAGCGGGGACCACACCTTGGGAGCAGTACTTC. It encodes CASSKAGTTPWEQYF. This rearrangement joins TRBV21-1 to TRBJ2-7. TRBV21-1 is labeled a pseudogene. The CDR3 is made up of 15 amino acids.